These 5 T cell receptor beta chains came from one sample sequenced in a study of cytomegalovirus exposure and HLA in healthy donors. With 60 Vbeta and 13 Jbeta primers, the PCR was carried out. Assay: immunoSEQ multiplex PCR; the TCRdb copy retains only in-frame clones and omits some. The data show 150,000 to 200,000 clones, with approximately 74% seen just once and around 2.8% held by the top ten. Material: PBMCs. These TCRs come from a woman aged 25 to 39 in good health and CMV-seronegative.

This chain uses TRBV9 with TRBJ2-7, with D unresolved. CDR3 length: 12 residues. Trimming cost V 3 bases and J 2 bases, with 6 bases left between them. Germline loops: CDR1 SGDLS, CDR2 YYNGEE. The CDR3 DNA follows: TGTGCCAGCAGCGGCGATACCTACGAGCAGTACTTC. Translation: CASSGDTYEQYF. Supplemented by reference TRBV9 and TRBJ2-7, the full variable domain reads DSGVTQTPKHLITATGQRVTLRCSPRSGDLSVYWYQQSLDQGLQFLIQYYNGEERAKGNILERFSAQQFPDLHSELNLSSLELGDSALYFCASSGDTYEQYFGPGTRLTVT.

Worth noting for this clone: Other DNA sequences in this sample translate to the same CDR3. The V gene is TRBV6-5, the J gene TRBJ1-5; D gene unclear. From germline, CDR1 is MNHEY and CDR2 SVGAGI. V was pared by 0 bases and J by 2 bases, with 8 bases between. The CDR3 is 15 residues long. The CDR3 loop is CASSYSASGNQPQHF. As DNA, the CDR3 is TGTGCCAGCAGTTACTCGGCCAGCGGCAATCAGCCCCAGCATTTT.

The CDR3 DNA sequence: TGTGCCAGCAGTTCCGGGGAGACTCGCTCCTACAATGAGCAGTTCTTC. It yields the protein CASSSGETRSYNEQFF. The rearrangement links TRBV28 to TRBJ2-1; TRBD2 might be the D (5 bases). Germline CDR1 is MDHEN and CDR2 is SYDVKM. This CDR3 is 16 amino acids long. V dropped 4 bases and J dropped 0 bases, with 13 bases sitting between them. Full variable domain (outside the CDR3, taken from reference TRBV28 and TRBJ2-1): DVKVTQSSRYLVKRTGEKVFLECVQDMDHENMFWYRQDPGLGLRLIYFSYDVKMKEKGDIPEGYSVSREKKERFSLILESASTNQTSMYLCASSSGETRSYNEQFFGPGTRLTVL.

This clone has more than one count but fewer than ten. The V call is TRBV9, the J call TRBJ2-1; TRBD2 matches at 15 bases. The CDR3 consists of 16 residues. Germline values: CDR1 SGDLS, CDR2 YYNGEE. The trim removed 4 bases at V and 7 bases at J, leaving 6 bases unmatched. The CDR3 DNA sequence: TGTGCCAGCAGCCTAGGACTAGCGGGAGGGCGGAATGAGCAGTTCTTC. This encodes CASSLGLAGGRNEQFF. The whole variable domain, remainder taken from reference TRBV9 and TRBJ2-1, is DSGVTQTPKHLITATGQRVTLRCSPRSGDLSVYWYQQSLDQGLQFLIQYYNGEERAKGNILERFSAQQFPDLHSELNLSSLELGDSALYFCASSLGLAGGRNEQFFGPGTRLTVL.

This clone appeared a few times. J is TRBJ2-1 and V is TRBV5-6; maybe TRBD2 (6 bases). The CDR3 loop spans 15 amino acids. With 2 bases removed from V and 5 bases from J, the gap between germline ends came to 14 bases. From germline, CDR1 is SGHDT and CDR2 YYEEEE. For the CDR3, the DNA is TGTGCCAGCAGCTTTCCGGGACTGCCAAACAATGAGCAGTTCTTC. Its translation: CASSFPGLPNNEQFF.